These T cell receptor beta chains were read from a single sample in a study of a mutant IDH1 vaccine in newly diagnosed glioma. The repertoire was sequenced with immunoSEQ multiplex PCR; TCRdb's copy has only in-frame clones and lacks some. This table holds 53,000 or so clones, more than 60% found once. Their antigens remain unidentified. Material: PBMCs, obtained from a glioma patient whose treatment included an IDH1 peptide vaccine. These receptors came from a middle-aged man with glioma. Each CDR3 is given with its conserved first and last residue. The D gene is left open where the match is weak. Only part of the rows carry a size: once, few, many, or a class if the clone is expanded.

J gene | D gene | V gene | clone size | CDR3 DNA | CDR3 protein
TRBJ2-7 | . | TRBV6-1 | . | TGTGCCAGCAGTGATGATATGGGGGAAGAGCAGTACTTC | CASSDDMGEEQYF
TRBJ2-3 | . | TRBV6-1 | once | TGTGCCAGCAGTGGCAAGTACGGGTCAGATACGCAGTATTTT | CASSGKYGSDTQYF
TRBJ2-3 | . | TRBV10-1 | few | TGCGCCAGCAGCAGGGACAACACAGATACGCAGTATTTT | CASSRDNTDTQYF
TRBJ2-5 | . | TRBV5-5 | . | TGTGCCAGCAGCCACCGGGACTCCAGGCAAGAGACCCAGTACTTC | CASSHRDSRQETQYF
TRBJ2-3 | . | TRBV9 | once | TGTGCCAGCAGCGTAGGGGGGCTGATCGGAGATACGCAGTATTTT | CASSVGGLIGDTQYF
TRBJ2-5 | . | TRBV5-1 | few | TGCGCCAGCAGCACGGGGTCCCGGACGGCCCAGTACTTC | CASSTGSRTAQYF
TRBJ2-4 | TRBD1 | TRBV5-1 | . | TGCGCCAGCAGCTTCACAGGGGACAAAAACATTCAGTACTTC | CASSFTGDKNIQYF
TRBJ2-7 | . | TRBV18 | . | TGTGCCAGCTCACAGAGAACCACCCCAAGGGTTTCCTACGAGCAGTACTTC | CASSQRTTPRVSYEQYF
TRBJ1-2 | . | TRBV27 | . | TGTGCCAGCAGTAGTCTCCGCGGAGGCTACACCTTC | CASSSLRGGYTF
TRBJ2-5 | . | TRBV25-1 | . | TGTGCCAGCAGTCGTACGGGGGGCCTAACACAAGAGACCCAGTACTTC | CASSRTGGLTQETQYF
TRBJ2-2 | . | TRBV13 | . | TGTGCCAGCAGCTGGGTCGGCGGGGAGCTGTTTTTT | CASSWVGGELFF
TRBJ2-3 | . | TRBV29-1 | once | TGCAGCGTTGATGGGCGCCCCACAGATACGCAGTATTTT | CSVDGRPTDTQYF
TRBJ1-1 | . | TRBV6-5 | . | TGTGCCAGCAGTTACGACAGTTGGGGAACTGAAGCTTTCTTT | CASSYDSWGTEAFF
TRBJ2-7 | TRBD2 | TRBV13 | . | TGTGCCAGCAGCTTCGGACTAGGCTACGAGCAGTACTTC | CASSFGLGYEQYF
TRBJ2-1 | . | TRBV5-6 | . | TGTGCCAGCAGCTTGGGTCTAGGGGGAGCCAATGAGCAGTTCTTC | CASSLGLGGANEQFF
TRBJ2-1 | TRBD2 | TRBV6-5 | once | TGTGCCAGCAGTTCCGCTAGCGGGGGGCGCAATGAGCAGTTCTTC | CASSSASGGRNEQFF
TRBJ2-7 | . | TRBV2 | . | TGTGCCAGCAGAGGGGACGGGACCCTCGAGCAGTACTTC | CASRGDGTLEQYF
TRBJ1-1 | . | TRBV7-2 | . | TGTGCCAGCAGCTTAGTTTGGCGGAACACTGAAGCTTTCTTT | CASSLVWRNTEAFF
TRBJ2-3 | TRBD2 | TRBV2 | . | TGTGCCAGCAGTGAAACTAGCGGGGGGCGTGGTACGCAGTATTTT | CASSETSGGRGTQYF
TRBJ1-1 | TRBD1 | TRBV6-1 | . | TGTGCCAGCAGCGCCGGACAGGGCTCAGCTTTCTTT | CASSAGQGSAFF
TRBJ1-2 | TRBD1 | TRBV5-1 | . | TGCGCCAGCAGCTTGCGACAGGGGGGTACGGATGGCTACACCTTC | CASSLRQGGTDGYTF
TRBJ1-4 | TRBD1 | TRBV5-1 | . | TGCGCCAGCAGCCTAAGGGACAGATCAAATGAAAAACTGTTTTTT | CASSLRDRSNEKLFF
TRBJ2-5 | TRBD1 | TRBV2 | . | TGTGCCAGCAGTCCCATGGGACAGGGGGTGACCCAGTACTTC | CASSPMGQGVTQYF
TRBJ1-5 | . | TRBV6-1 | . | TGTGCCAGCAGTGAAGGGAGGGGCTACCAGCCCCAGCATTTT | CASSEGRGYQPQHF
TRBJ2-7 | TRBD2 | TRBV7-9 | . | TGTGCCAGCAGCTTAGATAGGGCTAGCGGGGGCTACGAGCAGTACTTC | CASSLDRASGGYEQYF
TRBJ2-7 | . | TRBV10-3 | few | TGTGCCATCAGCCGAGGGGGACGCGAGCAGTACTTC | CAISRGGREQYF
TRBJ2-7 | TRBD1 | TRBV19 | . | TGTGCCAGTAGTCCACGGACAGGGGGCGGCGAGCAGTACTTC | CASSPRTGGGEQYF
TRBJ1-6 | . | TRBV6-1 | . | TGTGCCAGCAGTGCAGAGGACTCCTATAATTCACCCCTCCACTTT | CASSAEDSYNSPLHF
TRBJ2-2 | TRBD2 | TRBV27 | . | TGTGCCAGCAGGGGCACGGGAGGGGGGAACACCGGGGAGCTGTTTTTT | CASRGTGGGNTGELFF
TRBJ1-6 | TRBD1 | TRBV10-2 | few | TGCGCCAGCAGTGTTAAGCCGACAGGGAGGGGGTTGATGGCACCCCTCCACTTT | CASSVKPTGRGLMAPLHF
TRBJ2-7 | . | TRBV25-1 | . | TGTGCCAGCAGTGTTGTTTACGAGCAGTACTTC | CASSVVYEQYF
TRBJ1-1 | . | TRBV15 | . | TGTGCCACCAGCAGAGATTTGAGGGAGACTGAAGCTTTCTTT | CATSRDLRETEAFF
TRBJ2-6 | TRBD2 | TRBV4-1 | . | TGCGCCAGCAGCCGGACTAGCGGGGGGCCCAACTCTGGGGCCAACGTCCTGACTTTC | CASSRTSGGPNSGANVLTF
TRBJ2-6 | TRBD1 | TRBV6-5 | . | TGTGCCACCAGGACAGGGACCTCTGGGGCCAACGTCCTGACTTTC | CATRTGTSGANVLTF
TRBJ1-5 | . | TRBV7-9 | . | TGTGCCAGCAGCCCCACCGAGGTGGGGGATCAGCCCCAGCATTTT | CASSPTEVGDQPQHF
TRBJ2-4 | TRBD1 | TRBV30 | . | TGTGCCTGGAATCTCGGACAGGGAAACATTCAGTACTTC | CAWNLGQGNIQYF
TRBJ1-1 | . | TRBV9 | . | TGTGCCAGCAGCGTTACAGGGTCGTTCACGAACACTGAAGCTTTCTTT | CASSVTGSFTNTEAFF